This T cell receptor beta chain was found in a study of shared clonotypes between healthy human individuals. General study points: Sequencing depth was expected to affect clonotype sharing among donors.

TCRdb's copy holds only in-frame clones and misses some; the assay was immunoSEQ multiplex PCR. The sample holds about 2,200,000 clones, 93% seen once. Terminally differentiated effector memory CD45RA+ cells were excluded by CCR7 positive selection of CD45RO-negative cells. On this clone: What it recognizes is unknown.

Material for sequencing was naive CD8+ T cells from PBMCs. The sequence was obtained from a man between 18 and 29 years old in good health. Some clones in this sample may be carry-over from other donors' samples.

CDR3: CASSWSPAKNIQYF. In DNA form, the CDR3 reads TGTGCCAGCAGCTGGAGCCCGGCCAAAAACATTCAGTACTTC. The chain combines TRBV5-4 with TRBJ2-4, with D unresolved. V was cut by 3 bases and J by 1 base, with 8 bases left in between. This CDR3 spans 14 amino acids. Germline V gene data show CDR1 as SGHNT and CDR2 as YYREEE (reference sequence).